Listed here is a single T cell receptor (beta chain). No antigen is known for it. The CDR3 is 17 amino acids. Germline V gene lookup returns CDR1 MNHNS and CDR2 SASEGT. V lost 0 bases, J lost 5 bases, and 9 bases stayed unmatched. This sample was taken from a study of T cell clones after liver transplantation. As for the study in general: Three of the eight recipients were HCV-positive; the rest had non-autoimmune, non-viral transplant indications. Without induction therapy, subjects received standard immunosuppression until 12-24 months post-transplant.

Produced via immunoSEQ multiplex PCR; TCRdb's table is partial and in-frame only. The sample records tens of thousands of clones, around four fifths being singletons. Study conclusions and caveats: Low donor cell numbers restricted donor-reactive repertoire measurement in a couple of subjects.

The receptor was isolated from a human patient who received a liver transplant. The T cells may come from the graft donor. The chain employs TRBV6-1 and TRBJ2-1; 8 bases are a match to TRBD2. Sequencing used CD4+ T cells from blood, obtained approximately 45 months after liver transplant. CDR3 sequence (DNA): TGTGCCAGCAGTGAAGCTTATTCAACTAGCGGTCACAATGAGCAGTTCTTC. This encodes CASSEAYSTSGHNEQFF.